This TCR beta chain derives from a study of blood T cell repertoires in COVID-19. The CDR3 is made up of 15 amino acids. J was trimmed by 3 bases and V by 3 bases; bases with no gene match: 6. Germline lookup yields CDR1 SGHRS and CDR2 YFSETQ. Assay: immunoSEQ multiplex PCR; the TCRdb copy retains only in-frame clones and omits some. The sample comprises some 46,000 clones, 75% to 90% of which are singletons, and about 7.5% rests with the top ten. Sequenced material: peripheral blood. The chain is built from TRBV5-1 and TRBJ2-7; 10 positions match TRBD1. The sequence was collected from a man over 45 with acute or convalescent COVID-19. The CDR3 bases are TGCGCCAGCAGCTCCCGAGGGGACAGGGGCTACGAGCAGTACTTC. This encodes CASSSRGDRGYEQYF.